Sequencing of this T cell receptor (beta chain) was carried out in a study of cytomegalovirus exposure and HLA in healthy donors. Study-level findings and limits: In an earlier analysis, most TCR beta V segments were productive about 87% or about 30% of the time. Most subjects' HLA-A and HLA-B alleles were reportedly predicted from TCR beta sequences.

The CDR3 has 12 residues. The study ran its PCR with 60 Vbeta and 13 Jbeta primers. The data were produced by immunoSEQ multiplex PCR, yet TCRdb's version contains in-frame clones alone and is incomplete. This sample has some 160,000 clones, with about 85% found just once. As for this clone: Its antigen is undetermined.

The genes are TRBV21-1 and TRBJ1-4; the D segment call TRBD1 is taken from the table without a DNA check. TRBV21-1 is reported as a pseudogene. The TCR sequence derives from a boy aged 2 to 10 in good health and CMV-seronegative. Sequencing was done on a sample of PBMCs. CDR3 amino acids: CASSRKRGKLFF. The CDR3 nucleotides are TGTGCCAGCAGTAGAAAAAGGGGAAAACTGTTTTTT.